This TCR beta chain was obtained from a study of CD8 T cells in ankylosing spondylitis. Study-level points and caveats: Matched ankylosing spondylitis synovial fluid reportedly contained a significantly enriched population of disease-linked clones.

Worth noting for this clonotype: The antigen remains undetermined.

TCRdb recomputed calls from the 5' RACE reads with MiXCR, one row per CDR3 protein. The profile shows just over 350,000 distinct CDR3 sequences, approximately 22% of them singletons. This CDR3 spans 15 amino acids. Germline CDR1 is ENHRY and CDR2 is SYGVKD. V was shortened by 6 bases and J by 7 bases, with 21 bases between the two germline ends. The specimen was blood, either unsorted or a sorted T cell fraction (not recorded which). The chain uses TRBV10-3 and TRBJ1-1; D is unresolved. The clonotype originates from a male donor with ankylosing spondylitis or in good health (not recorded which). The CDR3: CAISAVDRPNDEAFF. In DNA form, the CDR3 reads TGTGCCATCAGCGCGGTAGATCGGCCCAACGATGAAGCTTTCTTT.